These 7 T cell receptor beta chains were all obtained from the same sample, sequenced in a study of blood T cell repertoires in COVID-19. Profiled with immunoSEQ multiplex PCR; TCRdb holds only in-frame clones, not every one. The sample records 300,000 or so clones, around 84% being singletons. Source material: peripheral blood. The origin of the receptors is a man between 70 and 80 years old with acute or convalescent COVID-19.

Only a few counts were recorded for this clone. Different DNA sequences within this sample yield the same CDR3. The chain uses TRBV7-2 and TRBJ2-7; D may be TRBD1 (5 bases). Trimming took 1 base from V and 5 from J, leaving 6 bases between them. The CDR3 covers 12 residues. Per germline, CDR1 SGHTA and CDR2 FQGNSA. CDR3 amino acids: CASSLGGHEQYF. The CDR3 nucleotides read TGTGCCAGCAGCTTAGGGGGCCACGAGCAGTACTTC. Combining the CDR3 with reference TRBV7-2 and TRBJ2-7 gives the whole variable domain GAGVSQSPSNKVTEKGKDVELRCDPISGHTALYWYRQSLGQGLEFLIYFQGNSAPDKSGLPSDRFSAERTGGSVSTLTIQRTQQEDSAVYLCASSLGGHEQYFGPGTRLTVT.

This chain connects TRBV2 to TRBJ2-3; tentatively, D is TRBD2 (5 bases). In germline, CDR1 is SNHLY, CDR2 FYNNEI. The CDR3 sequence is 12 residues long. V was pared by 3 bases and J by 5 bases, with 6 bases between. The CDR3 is CASSDRGDTQYF. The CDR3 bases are TGTGCCAGCAGTGATCGGGGAGATACGCAGTATTTT.

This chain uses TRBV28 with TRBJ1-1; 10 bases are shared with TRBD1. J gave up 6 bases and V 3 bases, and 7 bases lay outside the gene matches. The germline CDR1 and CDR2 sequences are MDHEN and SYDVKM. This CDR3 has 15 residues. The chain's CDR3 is CASSFRDRGRAEAFF. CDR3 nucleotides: TGTGCCAGCAGTTTTAGGGACAGGGGTAGAGCTGAAGCTTTCTTT.

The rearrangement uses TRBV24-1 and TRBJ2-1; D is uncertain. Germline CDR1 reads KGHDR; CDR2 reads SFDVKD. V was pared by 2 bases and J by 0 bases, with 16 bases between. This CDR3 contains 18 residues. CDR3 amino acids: CATSDSRPGAHSYNEQFF. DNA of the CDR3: TGTGCCACCAGTGATTCCCGCCCCGGAGCGCACTCCTACAATGAGCAGTTCTTC.

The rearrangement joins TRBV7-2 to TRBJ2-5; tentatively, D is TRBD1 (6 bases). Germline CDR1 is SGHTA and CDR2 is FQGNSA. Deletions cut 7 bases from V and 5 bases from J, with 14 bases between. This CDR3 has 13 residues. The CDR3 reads CASTNTGTETQYF. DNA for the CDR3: TGTGCCAGCACCAACACAGGGACGGAGACCCAGTACTTC.

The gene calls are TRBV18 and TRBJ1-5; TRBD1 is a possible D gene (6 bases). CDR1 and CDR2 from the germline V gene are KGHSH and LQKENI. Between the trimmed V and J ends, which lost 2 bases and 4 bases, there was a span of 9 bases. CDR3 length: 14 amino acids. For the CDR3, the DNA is TGTGCCAGCTCACCATTCCAGGGGAATCAGCCCCAGCATTTT. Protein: CASSPFQGNQPQHF.

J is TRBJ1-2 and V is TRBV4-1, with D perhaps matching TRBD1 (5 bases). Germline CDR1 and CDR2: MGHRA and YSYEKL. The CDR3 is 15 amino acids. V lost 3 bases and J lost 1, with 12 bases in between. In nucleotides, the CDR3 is TGCGCCAGCAGCCAGTTATTCAGGGATAACTATGGCTACACCTTC. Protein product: CASSQLFRDNYGYTF.